Here is one T cell receptor (beta chain) with its context. Clones were read by immunoSEQ multiplex PCR, and TCRdb kept only the in-frame ones, dropping some. The data contain 150,000 to 200,000 clones, roughly 85% of them singletons. This record belongs to a study of Ad26.COV2.S vaccination and SARS-CoV-2 variants. This sequence was found in a human donor who had recovered from COVID-19. Sequencing used peripheral blood, obtained after recovery from COVID-19.

For the CDR3, the DNA is TGTGCCAGCAGCTTACTACTGAATTACAATGAGCAGTTCTTC. Translated: CASSLLLNYNEQFF. This chain uses TRBV7-9 with TRBJ2-1; D call uncertain. Germline V gives CDR1 SEHNR, CDR2 FQNEAQ (reference sequence). V dropped 2 bases and J dropped 4 bases, with 9 bases sitting between them. The CDR3 covers 14 residues.